This T cell receptor beta chain comes out of a study of T cells in Graves' hyperthyroidism and ophthalmopathy. General study results and limits: Ophthalmopathy onset followed model prediction by a median about 6.5 months.

About this clonotype: Its antigen is still unknown.

The TCR beta CDR3 regions underwent amplification using RNA transcripts as the source. The primer set for the first-round RT-PCR of the TCR CDR3 was HTBI. TCRdb reanalysed the multiplex PCR reads using MiXCR and keeps one entry per CDR3 protein. Of fewer than 750,000 distinct CDR3 sequences in the sample, roughly 50% were seen once. The material sequenced was peripheral blood or thyroid tissue (not recorded which). This clonotype was sampled from a woman under 30 with Graves' hyperthyroidism.

CDR3 in amino acids: CASGLRQAGELFF. In nucleotides, the CDR3 is TGTGCTAGTGGTCTCCGACAGGCCGGGGAGCTGTTTTTT. V gene TRBV12-5 combines with J gene TRBJ2-2; D might be TRBD1 (6 bases). CDR3 size: 13 residues. V was trimmed by 5 bases and J by 6 bases, leaving 10 bases between them. Per the germline V gene, CDR1 is LGHNT and CDR2 is FRNRAP.